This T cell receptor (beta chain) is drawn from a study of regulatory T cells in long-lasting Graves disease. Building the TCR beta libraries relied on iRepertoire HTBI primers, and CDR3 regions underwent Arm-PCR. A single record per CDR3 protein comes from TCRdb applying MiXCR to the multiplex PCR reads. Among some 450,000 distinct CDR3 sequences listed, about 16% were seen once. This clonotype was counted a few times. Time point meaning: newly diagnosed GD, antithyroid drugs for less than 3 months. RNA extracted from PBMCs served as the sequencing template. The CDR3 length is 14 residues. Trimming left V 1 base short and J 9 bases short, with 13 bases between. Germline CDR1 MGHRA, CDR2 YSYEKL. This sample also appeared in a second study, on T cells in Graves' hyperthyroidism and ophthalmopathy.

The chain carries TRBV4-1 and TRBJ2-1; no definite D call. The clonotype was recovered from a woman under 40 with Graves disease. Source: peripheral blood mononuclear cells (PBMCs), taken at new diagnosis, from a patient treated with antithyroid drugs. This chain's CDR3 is CASSQVAQITEQFF. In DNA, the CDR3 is TGCGCCAGCAGCCAAGTGGCCCAGATCACTGAGCAGTTCTTC.